A selection of T cell receptor beta chains follows, all from one sample in a study of blood T cells in healthy people across ages. TCRdb processed the 5' RACE reads anew with MiXCR; each CDR3 protein has one entry. The sample lists about 830,000 distinct CDR3 sequences, 62% occurring once. Sequenced: blood. Receptors were obtained from a young man in good health. The CDR3 runs from the conserved cysteine through the conserved F or W. A D gene is named only where the DNA matches it firmly. Some rows mark clone size as missing; the rest say once, few, many or name a class of expanded clone.

size,J,V,D,CDR3,DNA
-,TRBJ2-7,TRBV6-6,-,CASSYPVDGTGYEQYF,TGTGCCAGCAGTTACCCCGTCGACGGCACCGGCTACGAGCAGTACTTC
-,TRBJ2-3,TRBV6-6,-,CASSYGQRTDTQYF,TGTGCCAGCAGTTACGGGCAGCGCACAGATACGCAGTATTTT
-,TRBJ2-5,TRBV7-2,TRBD2,CASSPWYSGIQETQYF,TGTGCCAGCAGCCCCTGGTACAGCGGGATTCAAGAGACCCAGTACTTC
few,TRBJ2-7,TRBV6-6,-,CASSYVRDIYEQYF,TGTGCCAGCAGTTACGTCAGGGATATCTACGAGCAGTACTTC
-,TRBJ2-1,TRBV6-2/TRBV6-3,-,CASGSGLSSSYNEQFF,TGTGCCAGCGGGTCGGGATTGAGTAGCTCCTACAATGAGCAGTTCTTC
few,TRBJ2-3,TRBV5-1,-,CASSLGGNFPDTQYF,TGCGCCAGCAGCTTGGGGGGGAATTTTCCAGATACGCAGTATTTT
-,TRBJ1-2,TRBV15,-,CATSRDKGYGGYTF,TGTGCCACCAGCAGAGATAAGGGATATGGGGGCTACACCTTC
-,TRBJ2-7,TRBV7-2,-,CASSLVSTEQYF,TGTGCCAGCAGCTTAGTTAGTACCGAGCAGTACTTC
-,TRBJ2-5,TRBV7-2,-,CASSLQGWQETQYF,TGTGCCAGCAGCTTACAGGGGTGGCAAGAGACCCAGTACTTC
-,TRBJ2-1,TRBV14,-,CASSQGVQGRWQFF,TGTGCCAGCAGCCAAGGGGTACAGGGACGCTGGCAGTTCTTC
-,TRBJ2-1,TRBV6-5,TRBD1,CASSYSTGGPSRQFF,TGTGCCAGCAGTTACTCGACAGGGGGCCCGTCGAGGCAGTTCTTC
-,TRBJ2-1,TRBV29-1,-,CSVGRGYNEQFF,TGCAGCGTCGGGCGGGGCTACAATGAGCAGTTCTTC
-,TRBJ2-7,TRBV6-5,TRBD2,CASSGLAGETYEQYF,TGTGCCAGCAGTGGACTAGCGGGGGAGACCTACGAGCAGTACTTC
few,TRBJ1-2,TRBV7-9,-,CASSLAASGGYTF,TGTGCCAGCAGCCTGGCGGCTTCTGGCGGCTACACCTTC
-,TRBJ2-6,TRBV2,-,CASSDPTSGANVPTF,TGTGCCAGCAGCGACCCAACCTCTGGGGCCAACGTCCCGACTTTC
-,TRBJ2-1,TRBV10-3,TRBD2,CAISVELAANNEQFF,TGTGCCATCAGTGTGGAGCTAGCGGCCAACAATGAGCAGTTCTTC
few,TRBJ2-4,TRBV5-1,-,CASSLGDTVNIQYF,TGCGCCAGCAGCTTGGGAGACACGGTAAACATTCAGTACTTC